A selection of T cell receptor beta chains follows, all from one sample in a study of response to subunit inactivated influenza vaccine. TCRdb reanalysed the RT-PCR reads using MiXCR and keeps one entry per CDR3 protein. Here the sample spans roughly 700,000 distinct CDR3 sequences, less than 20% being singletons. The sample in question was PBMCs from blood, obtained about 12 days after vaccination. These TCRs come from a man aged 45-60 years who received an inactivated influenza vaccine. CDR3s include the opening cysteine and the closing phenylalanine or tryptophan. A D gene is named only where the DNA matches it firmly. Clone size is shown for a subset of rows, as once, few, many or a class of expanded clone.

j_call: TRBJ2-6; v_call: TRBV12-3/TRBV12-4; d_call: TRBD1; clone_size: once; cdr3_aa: CASSFGRQGIPPSGANVLTF; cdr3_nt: TGTGCCAGCAGTTTTGGCAGACAGGGGATTCCTCCCTCTGGGGCCAACGTCCTGACTTTC
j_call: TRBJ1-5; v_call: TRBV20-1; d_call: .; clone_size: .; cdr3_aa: CSAYTGTPTQPQHF; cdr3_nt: TGCAGTGCTTACACAGGCACTCCCACTCAGCCCCAGCATTTT
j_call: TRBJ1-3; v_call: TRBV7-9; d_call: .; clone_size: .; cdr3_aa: CASSNGGTKGNTIYF; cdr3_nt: TGTGCCAGCAGTAATGGCGGGACAAAAGGAAACACCATATATTTT
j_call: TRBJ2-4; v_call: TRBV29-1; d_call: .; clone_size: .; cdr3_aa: CSVEGAGQGFQYF; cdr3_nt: TGCAGCGTTGAAGGGGCAGGGCAGGGATTTCAGTACTTC
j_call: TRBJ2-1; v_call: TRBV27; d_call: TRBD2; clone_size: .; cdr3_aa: CASSLRLAGGTGEQFF; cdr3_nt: TGTGCCAGCAGTTTAAGACTAGCGGGAGGTACTGGGGAGCAGTTCTTC
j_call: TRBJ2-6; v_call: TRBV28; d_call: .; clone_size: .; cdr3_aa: CAATRGSGANVLTF; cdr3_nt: TGTGCCGCAACGCGAGGCTCTGGGGCCAACGTCCTGACTTTC
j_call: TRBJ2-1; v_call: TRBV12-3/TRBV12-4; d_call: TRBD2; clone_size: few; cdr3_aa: CASSPLRGSWEQFF; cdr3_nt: TGTGCCAGCAGTCCCCTTCGCGGGAGCTGGGAGCAGTTCTTC
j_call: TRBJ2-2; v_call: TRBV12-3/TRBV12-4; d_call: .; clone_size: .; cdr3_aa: CASRQTTTIGELFF; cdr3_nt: TGTGCCAGCAGACAGACCACGACAATCGGGGAGCTGTTTTTT
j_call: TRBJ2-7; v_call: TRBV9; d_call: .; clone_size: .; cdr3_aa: CASSVAGAHEQYF; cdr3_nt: TGTGCCAGCAGCGTCGCAGGGGCCCACGAGCAGTACTTC
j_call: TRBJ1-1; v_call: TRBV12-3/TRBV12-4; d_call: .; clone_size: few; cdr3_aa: CASRDGGITEAFF; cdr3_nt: TGTGCCAGCAGAGATGGGGGGATCACTGAAGCTTTCTTT
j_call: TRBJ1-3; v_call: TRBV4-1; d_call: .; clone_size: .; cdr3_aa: CASSQPTVRSGNTIYF; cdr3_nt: TGCGCCAGCAGCCAACCTACAGTCCGCTCTGGAAACACCATATATTTT
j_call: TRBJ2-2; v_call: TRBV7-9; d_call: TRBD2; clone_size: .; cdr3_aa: CASSKSGATGELFF; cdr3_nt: TGTGCCAGCAGTAAAAGCGGGGCCACCGGGGAGCTGTTTTTT
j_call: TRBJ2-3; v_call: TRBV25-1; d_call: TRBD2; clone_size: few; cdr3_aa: CASKTSGRTDTQYF; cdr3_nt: TGTGCCAGCAAGACTAGCGGGAGGACAGATACGCAGTATTTT
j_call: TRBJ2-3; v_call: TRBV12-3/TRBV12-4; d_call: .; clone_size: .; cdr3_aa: CASNNRLGSPPSTDTQYF; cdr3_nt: TGTGCCAGCAACAATCGGCTCGGGAGCCCTCCTAGCACAGATACGCAGTATTTT